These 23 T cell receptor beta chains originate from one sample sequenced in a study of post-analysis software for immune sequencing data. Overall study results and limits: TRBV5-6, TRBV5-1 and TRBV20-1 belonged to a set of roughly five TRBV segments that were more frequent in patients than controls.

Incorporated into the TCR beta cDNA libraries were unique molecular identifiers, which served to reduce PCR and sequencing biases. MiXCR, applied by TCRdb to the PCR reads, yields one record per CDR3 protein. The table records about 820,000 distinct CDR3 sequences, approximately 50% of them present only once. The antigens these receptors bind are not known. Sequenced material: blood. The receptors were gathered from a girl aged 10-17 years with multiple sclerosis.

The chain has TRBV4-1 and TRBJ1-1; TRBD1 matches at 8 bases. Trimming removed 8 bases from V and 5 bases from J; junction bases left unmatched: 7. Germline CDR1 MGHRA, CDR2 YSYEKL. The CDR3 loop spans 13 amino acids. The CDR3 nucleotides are TGCGCCAGCCAACAAGACAGGGGAACTGAAGCTTTCTTT. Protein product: CASQQDRGTEAFF.

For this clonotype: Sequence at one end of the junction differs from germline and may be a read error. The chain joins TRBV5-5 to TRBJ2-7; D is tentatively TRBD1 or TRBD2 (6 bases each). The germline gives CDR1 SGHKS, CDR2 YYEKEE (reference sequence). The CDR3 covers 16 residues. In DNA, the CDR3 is TGTGCCAGCAGCCCCTACGGGGGCAGATCCACCTACGGGCAGTACTTC. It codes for CASSPYGGRSTYGQYF.

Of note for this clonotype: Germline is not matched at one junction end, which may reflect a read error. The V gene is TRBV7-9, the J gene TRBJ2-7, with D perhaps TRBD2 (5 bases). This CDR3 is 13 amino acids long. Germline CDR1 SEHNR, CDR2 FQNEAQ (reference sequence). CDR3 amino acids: CASSSRTPYEQYF. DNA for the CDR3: TGCGCCAGCAGCTCCCGGACTCCCTACGAGCAGTACTTC. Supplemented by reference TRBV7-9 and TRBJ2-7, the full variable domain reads DTGVSQNPRHKITKRGQNVTFRCDPISEHNRLYWYRQTLGQGPEFLTYFQNEAQLEKSRLLSDRFSAERPKGSFSTLEIQRTEQGDSAMYLCASSSRTPYEQYFGPGTRLTVT.

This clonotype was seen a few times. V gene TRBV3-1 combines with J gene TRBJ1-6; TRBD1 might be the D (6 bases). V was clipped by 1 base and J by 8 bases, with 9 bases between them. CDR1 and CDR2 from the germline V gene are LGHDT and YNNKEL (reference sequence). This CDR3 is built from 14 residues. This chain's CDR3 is CASSQVTGYSPLHF. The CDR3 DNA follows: TGTGCCAGCAGCCAAGTTACAGGGTATTCACCCCTCCACTTT.

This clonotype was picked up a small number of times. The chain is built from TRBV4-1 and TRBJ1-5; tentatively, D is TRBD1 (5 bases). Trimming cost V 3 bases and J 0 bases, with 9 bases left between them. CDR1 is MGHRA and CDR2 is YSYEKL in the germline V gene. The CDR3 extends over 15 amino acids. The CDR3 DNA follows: TGCGCCAGCAGCCAGAAGACAGATAGCAATCAGCCCCAGCATTTT. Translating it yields CASSQKTDSNQPQHF.

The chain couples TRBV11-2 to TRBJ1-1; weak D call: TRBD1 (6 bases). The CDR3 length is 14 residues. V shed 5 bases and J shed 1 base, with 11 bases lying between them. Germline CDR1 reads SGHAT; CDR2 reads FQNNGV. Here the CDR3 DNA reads TGTGCCAGCAGCCCACGGGACAAGAACACTGAAGCTTTCTTT. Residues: CASSPRDKNTEAFF.

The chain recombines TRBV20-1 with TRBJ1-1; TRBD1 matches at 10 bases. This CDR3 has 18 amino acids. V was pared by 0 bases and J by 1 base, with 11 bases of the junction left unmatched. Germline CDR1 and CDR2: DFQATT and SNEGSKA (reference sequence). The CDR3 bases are TGCAGTGCTAGAGATGGCGGGACAGGGGTTTTAAGGAACACTGAAGCTTTCTTT. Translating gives CSARDGGTGVLRNTEAFF.

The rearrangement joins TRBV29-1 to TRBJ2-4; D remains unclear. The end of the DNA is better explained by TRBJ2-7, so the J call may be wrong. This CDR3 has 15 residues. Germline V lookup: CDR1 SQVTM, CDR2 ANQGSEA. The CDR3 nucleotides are TGCAGCGTTGAAGAGGCGGCCGCGGAAGGATACGAGCAGTACTTC. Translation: CSVEEAAAEGYEQYF.

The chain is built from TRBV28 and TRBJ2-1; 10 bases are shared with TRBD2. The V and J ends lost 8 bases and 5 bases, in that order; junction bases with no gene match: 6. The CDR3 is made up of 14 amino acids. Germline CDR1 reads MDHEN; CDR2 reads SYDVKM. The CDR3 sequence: CASRLAGLHNEQFF. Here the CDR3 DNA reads TGTGCCAGCCGACTAGCGGGCCTGCACAATGAGCAGTTCTTC.

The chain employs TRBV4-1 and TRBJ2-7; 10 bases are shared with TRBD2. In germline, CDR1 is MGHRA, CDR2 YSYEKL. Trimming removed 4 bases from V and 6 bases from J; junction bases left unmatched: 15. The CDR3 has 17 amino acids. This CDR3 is CASSPQRGTSVLSEQYF. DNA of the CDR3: TGCGCCAGCAGCCCCCAGCGAGGGACTAGCGTTTTGAGCGAGCAGTACTTC.

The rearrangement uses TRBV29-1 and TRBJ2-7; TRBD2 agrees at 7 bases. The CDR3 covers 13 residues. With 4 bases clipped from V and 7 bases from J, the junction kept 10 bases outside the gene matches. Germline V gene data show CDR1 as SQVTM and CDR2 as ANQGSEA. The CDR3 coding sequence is TGCAGCGTTGTAGCGGGTTCTCTCTTTGAGCAGTACTTC. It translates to CSVVAGSLFEQYF.

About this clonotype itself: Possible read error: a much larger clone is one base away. DNA for the CDR3: TGTGCCGGCAGCGGGGGGGGGCAATACAATGAGCAGTTCTTC. Residues: CAGSGGGQYNEQFF. This chain connects TRBV9 to TRBJ2-1; 10 bases align to TRBD2. This CDR3 spans 14 amino acids. In germline, CDR1 is SGDLS, CDR2 YYNGEE.

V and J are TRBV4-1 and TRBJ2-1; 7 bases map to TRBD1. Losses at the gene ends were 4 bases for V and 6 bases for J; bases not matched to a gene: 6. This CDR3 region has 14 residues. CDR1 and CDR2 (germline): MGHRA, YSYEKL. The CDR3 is CASSLRDSSNEQFF. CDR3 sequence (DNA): TGCGCCAGCAGCCTCCGGGACAGCTCCAATGAGCAGTTCTTC.

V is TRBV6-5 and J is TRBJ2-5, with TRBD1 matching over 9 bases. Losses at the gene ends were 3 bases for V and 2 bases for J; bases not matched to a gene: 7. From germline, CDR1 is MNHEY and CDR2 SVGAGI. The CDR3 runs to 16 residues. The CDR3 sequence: CASSYLPDRGQETQYF. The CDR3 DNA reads TGTGCCAGCAGTTATCTTCCTGACAGGGGGCAAGAGACCCAGTACTTC.

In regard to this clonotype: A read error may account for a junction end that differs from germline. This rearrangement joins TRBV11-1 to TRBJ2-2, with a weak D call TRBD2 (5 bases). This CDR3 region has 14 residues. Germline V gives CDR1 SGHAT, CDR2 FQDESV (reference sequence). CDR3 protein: CASTWGVATGERFF. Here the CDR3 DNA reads TGTGCCAGCACTTGGGGAGTGGCGACCGGGGAGCGGTTTTTT.

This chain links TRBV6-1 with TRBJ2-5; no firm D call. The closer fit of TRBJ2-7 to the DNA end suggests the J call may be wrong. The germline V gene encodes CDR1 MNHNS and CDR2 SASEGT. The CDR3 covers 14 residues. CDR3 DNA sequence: TGTGCCAGCAGTGAACTGGACCTTCGCTACGAGCAGTACTTC. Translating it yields CASSELDLRYEQYF.

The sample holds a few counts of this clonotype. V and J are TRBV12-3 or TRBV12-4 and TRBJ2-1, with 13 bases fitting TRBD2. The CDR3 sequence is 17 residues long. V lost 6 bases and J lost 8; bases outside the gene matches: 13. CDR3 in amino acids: CASSATSGGFNFDEQFF. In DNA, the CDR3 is TGTGCCAGCAGCGCGACTAGCGGGGGGTTCAATTTCGATGAGCAGTTCTTC.

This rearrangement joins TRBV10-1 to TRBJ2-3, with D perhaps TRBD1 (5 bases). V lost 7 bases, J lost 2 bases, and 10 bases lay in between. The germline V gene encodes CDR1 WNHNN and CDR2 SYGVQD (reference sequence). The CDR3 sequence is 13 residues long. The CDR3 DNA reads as TGCGCCAGCACGGACACGGCCACAGATACGCAGTATTTT. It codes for CASTDTATDTQYF.

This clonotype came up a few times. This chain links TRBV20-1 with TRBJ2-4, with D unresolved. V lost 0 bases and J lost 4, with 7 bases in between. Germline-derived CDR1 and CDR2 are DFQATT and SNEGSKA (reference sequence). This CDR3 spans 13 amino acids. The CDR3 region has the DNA TGCAGTGCTAGAGATTTGGGTAAAAACATTCAGTACTTC. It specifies CSARDLGKNIQYF.

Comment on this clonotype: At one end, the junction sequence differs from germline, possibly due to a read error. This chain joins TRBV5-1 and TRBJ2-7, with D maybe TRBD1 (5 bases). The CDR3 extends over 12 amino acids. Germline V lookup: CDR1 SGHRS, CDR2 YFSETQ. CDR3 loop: CASRDNAYEQYF. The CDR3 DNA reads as TGCGCCAGCAGGGACAACGCCTACGAACAGTACTTC. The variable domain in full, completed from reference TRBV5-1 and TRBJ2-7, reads KAGVTQTPRYLIKTRGQQVTLSCSPISGHRSVSWYQQTPGQGLQFLFEYFSETQRNKGNFPGRFSGRQFSNSRSEMNVSTLELGDSALYLCASRDNAYEQYFGPGTRLTVT.

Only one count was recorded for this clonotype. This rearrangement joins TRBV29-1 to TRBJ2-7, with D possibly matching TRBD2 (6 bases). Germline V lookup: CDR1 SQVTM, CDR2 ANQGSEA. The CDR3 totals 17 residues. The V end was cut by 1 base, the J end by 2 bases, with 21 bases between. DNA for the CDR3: TGCAGCGTTGAAGCTGTTAAGGGCGGGACGCTACCCTACGAGCAGTACTTC. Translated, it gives CSVEAVKGGTLPYEQYF.

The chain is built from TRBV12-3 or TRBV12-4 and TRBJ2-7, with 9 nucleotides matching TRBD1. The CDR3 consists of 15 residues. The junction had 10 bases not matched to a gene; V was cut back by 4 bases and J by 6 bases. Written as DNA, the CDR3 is TGTGCCAGCAGTTCTAACAGGGGGCCGACCTCCGAGCAGTACTTC. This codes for CASSSNRGPTSEQYF.

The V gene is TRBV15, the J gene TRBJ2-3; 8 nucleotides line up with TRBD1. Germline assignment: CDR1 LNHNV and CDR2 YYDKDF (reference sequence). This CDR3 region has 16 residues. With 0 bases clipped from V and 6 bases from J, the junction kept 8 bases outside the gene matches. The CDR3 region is CATSRDQDRATDTQYF. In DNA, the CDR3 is TGTGCCACCAGCAGAGATCAGGACAGGGCCACGGATACGCAGTATTTT.